This TCR beta chain emerged from a study of cytomegalovirus exposure and HLA in healthy donors. Germline V CDR1 and CDR2: LNHDA, SQIVND (reference sequence). V lost 8 bases, J lost 4 bases, and 5 bases stayed unmatched. The CDR3 is made up of 13 amino acids. In the PCR, 60 Vbeta and 13 Jbeta primers were used. Only in-frame clones appear in the TCRdb table, and some are missing; sequencing was by immunoSEQ multiplex PCR. The table includes 150,000 to 200,000 clones, roughly 85% detected once. Donors had nominal health at sampling but likely had unrecorded immune exposures. The chain is built from TRBV19 and TRBJ1-5; 7 nucleotides agree with TRBD1. Sequencing was performed on PBMCs. The sequence came from a man younger than 30 in good health and CMV-seropositive. The CDR3 loop reads CASGGQVNQPQHF. DNA of the CDR3: TGTGCCAGTGGAGGACAGGTTAATCAGCCCCAGCATTTT.